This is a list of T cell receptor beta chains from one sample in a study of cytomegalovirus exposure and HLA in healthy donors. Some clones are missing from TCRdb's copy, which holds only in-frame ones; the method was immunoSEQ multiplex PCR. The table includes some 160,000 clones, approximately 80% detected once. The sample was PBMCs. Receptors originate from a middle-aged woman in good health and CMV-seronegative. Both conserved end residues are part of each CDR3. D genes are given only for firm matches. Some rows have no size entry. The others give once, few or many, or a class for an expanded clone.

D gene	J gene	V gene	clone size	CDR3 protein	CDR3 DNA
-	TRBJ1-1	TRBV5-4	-	CASSLRFHTEAFF	TGTGCCAGCAGCTTGCGGTTTCACACTGAAGCTTTCTTT
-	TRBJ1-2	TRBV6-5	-	CASSYSSTGYGYTF	TGTGCCAGCAGTTACTCGAGTACAGGCTATGGCTACACCTTC
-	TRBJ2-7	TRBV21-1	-	CASSNVGGTRGVQYF	TGTGCCAGCAGCAATGTTGGGGGGACCCGCGGAGTGCAGTACTTC
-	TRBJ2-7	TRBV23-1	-	CASSQGPGLWGSYEQYF	TGCGCCAGCAGTCAAGGACCCGGGCTATGGGGCTCCTACGAGCAGTACTTC
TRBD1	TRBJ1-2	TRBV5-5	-	CASINPGGKYGYTF	TGTGCCAGCATTAACCCAGGGGGCAAGTATGGCTACACCTTC
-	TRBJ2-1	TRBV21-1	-	CASSKAPKDRGYNEQFF	TGTGCCAGCAGCAAAGCTCCTAAGGACAGGGGATACAATGAGCAGTTCTTC
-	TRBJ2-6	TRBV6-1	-	CASSDSPLSVQANVLTF	TGTGCCAGCAGTGATTCCCCTCTATCGGTGCAAGCCAACGTCCTGACTTTC
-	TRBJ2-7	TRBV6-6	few	CASSLQVSYEQYF	TGTGCCAGCAGTTTACAGGTATCCTACGAGCAGTACTTC
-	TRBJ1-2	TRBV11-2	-	CASSLDRGSGYTF	TGTGCCAGCAGCTTAGACAGGGGTTCTGGCTACACCTTC
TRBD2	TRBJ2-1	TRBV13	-	CASSVRLALSGQQFF	TGTGCCAGCAGCGTCAGACTAGCCCTTAGTGGTCAACAGTTCTTC
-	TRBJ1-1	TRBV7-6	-	CASSYTENTEAFF	TGTGCCAGCAGCTATACAGAGAACACTGAAGCTTTCTTT
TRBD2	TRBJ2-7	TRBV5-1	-	CASCRSGGAYEQYF	TGCGCCAGCTGCCGGAGCGGGGGGGCGTACGAGCAGTACTTC
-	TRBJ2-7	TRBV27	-	CASSPYGRGGGLF	TGTGCCAGCAGTCCCTACGGCCGGGGTGGGGGACTTTTC
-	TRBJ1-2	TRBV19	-	CASIRDSSNYGYTF	TGTGCCAGCATCCGGGACTCCTCTAACTATGGCTACACCTTC
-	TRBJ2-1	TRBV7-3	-	CASSFRGAGPAKQGRNEQFF	TGTGCCAGCAGCTTTAGAGGGGCGGGGCCCGCCAAACAGGGGAGAAATGAGCAGTTCTTC
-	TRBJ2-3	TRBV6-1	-	CASSERSGGTDTQYF	TGTGCCAGCAGTGAACGGTCGGGGGGCACAGATACGCAGTATTTT
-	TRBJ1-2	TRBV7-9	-	CASHRESNYGYTF	TGTGCCAGTCACAGGGAAAGTAACTATGGCTACACCTTC
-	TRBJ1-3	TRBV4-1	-	CASSPLFSGNTIYF	TGCGCCAGCAGCCCCCTATTCTCTGGAAACACCATATATTTT
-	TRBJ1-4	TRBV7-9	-	CASSLRQGTNEKLFF	TGTGCCAGCAGCTTACGGCAGGGAACTAATGAAAAACTGTTTTTT
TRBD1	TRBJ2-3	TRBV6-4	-	CAEGPTGEGTDTQYF	TGTGCCGAGGGCCCGACAGGGGAAGGCACAGATACGCAGTATTTT
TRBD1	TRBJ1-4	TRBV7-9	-	CASSSSETGNEKLFF	TGTGCCAGCAGCTCGAGCGAGACAGGGAATGAAAAACTGTTTTTT
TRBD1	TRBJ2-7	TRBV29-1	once	CSVEVRGQGAVAEQYF	TGCAGCGTTGAGGTTCGAGGACAGGGCGCCGTTGCCGAGCAGTACTTC
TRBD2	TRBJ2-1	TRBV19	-	CASRTRTSGACNEQFF	TGTGCCAGTAGAACAAGGACTAGCGGGGCCTGCAATGAGCAGTTCTTC
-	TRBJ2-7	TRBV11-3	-	CASSLGLGGEQYF	TGTGCCAGCAGCTTAGGGTTGGGAGGCGAGCAGTACTTC
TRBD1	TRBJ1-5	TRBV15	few	CATSRATGGGPQHF	TGTGCCACCAGCAGAGCCACAGGGGGAGGCCCCCAGCATTTT
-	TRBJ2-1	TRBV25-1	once	CASSVEGPVSSYNEQFF	TGTGCCAGCAGTGTGGAGGGTCCCGTGAGCTCCTACAATGAGCAGTTCTTC